This TCR beta chain derives from a study of cytomegalovirus exposure and HLA in healthy donors. TCRdb keeps only in-frame clones here, not all; method: immunoSEQ multiplex PCR. Of over 150,000 clones listed, 75% to 90% were seen once; the top ten hold roughly 15%. Sequenced: PBMCs. The TCR originated in a man aged 18-30 years in good health and CMV-seropositive.

As DNA, the CDR3 is TGTGCCAGCAGTCAGGGTCAGGGCAGGACCGGGGAGCTGTTTTTT. This encodes CASSQGQGRTGELFF. The chain couples TRBV28 to TRBJ2-2, with a possible D match to TRBD1 (5 bases). V lost 5 bases, J lost 5 bases, and 15 bases lay in between. The CDR3 consists of 15 residues. Germline CDR1 MDHEN, CDR2 SYDVKM.